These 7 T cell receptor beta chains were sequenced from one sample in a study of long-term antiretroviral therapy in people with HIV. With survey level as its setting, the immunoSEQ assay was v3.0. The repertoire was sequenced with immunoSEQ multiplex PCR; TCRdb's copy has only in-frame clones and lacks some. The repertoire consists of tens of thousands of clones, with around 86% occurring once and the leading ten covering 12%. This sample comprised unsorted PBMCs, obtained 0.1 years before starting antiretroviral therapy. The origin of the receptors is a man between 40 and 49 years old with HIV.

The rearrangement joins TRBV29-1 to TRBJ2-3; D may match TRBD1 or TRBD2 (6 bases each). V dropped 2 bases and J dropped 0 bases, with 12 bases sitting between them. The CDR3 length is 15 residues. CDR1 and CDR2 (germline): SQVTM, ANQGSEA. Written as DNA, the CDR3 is TGCAGCGTTGAATTAAGGGGGGCGAGCACAGATACGCAGTATTTT. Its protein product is CSVELRGASTDTQYF.

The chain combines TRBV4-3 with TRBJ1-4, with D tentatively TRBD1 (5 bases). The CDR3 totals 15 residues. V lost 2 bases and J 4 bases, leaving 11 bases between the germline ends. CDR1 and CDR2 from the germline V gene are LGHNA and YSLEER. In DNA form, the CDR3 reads TGCGCCAGCAGCCAAATTGACAGAGTTAATGAAAAACTGTTTTTT. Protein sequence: CASSQIDRVNEKLFF.

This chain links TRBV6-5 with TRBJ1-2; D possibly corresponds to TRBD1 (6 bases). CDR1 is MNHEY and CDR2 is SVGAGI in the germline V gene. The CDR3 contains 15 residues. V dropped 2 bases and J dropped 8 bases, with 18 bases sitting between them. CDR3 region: CASSYGGAYGRGYTF. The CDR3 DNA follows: TGTGCCAGCAGTTACGGGGGCGCATACGGACGGGGCTACACCTTC.

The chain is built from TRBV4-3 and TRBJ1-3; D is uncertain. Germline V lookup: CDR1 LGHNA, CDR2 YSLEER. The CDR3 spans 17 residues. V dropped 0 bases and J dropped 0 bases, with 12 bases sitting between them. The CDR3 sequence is CASSQDVAWGSGNTIYF. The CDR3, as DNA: TGCGCCAGCAGCCAAGATGTTGCTTGGGGCTCTGGAAACACCATATATTTT.

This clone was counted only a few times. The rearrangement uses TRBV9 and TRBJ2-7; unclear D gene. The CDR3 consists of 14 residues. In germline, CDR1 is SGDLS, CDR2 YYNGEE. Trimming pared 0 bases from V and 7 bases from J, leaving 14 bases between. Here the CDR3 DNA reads TGTGCCAGCAGCGTAGAATCCCGCACTTGGGAGCAGTACTTC. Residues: CASSVESRTWEQYF.

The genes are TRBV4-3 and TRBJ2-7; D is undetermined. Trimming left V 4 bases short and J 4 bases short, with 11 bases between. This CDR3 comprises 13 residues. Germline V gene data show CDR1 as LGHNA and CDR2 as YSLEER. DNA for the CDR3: TGCGCCAGCAGCCTCCTCCCGCTTTACGAGCAGTACTTC. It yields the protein CASSLLPLYEQYF.

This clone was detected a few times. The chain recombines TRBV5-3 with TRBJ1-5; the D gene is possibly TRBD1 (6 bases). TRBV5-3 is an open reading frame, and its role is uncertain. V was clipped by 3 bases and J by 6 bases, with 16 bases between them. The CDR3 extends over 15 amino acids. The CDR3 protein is CARSWGQLGGQPQHF. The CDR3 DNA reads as TGTGCCAGAAGCTGGGGACAACTCGGCGGTCAGCCCCAGCATTTT.